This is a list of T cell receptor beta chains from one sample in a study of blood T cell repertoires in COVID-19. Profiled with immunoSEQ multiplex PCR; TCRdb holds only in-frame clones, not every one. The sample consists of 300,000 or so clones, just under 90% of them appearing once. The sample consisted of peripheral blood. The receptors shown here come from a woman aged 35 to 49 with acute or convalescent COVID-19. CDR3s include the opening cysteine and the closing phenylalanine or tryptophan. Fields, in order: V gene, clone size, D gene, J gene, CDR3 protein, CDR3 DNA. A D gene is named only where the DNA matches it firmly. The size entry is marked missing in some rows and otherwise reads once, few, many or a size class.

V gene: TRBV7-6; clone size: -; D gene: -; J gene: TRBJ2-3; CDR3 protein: CASSLGPSTDTQYF; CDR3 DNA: TGTGCCAGCAGCTTAGGTCCGAGCACAGATACGCAGTATTTT
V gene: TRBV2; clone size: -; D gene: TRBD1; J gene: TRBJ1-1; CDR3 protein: CASSRQGDTEAFF; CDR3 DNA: TGTGCCAGCAGTAGACAGGGGGACACTGAAGCTTTCTTT
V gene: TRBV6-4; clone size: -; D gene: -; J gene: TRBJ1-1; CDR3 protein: CASSDSAQGTEAFF; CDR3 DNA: TGTGCCAGCAGTGACTCCGCGCAGGGCACTGAAGCTTTCTTT
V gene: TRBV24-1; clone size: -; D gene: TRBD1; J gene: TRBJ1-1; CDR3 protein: CATSDERQGYTEAFF; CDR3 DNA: TGTGCCACCAGTGACGAAAGACAGGGGTACACTGAAGCTTTCTTT
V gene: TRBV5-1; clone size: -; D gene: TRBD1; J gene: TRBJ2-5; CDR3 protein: CASSGGQAGGETQYF; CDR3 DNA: TGCGCCAGCAGCGGCGGACAGGCGGGCGGAGAGACCCAGTACTTC
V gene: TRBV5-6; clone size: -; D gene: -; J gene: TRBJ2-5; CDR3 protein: CASSVKGGAETQYF; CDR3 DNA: TGTGCCAGCAGCGTAAAAGGGGGTGCGGAGACCCAGTACTTC
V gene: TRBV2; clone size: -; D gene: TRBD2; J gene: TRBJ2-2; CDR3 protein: CASRVSGGARDTGELFF; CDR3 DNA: TGTGCCAGCCGCGTTAGCGGGGGGGCCAGGGACACCGGGGAGCTGTTTTTT
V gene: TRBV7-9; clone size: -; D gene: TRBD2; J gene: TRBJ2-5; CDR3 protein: CASSQLSGALETQYF; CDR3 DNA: TGTGCCAGCAGCCAGTTGAGCGGGGCTCTTGAGACCCAGTACTTC
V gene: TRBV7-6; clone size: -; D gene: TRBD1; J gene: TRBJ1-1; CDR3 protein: CASSSNRGGRTEAFF; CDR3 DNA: TGTGCCAGCAGCTCGAACAGGGGCGGAAGAACTGAAGCTTTCTTT
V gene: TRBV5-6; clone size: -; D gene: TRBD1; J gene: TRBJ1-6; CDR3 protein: CASSRGTGARVHF; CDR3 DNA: TGTGCCAGCAGCCGTGGGACAGGGGCCCGGGTCCACTTT
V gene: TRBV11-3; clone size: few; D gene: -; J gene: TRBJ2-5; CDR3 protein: CASSLDRSETQYF; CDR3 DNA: TGTGCCAGCAGCTTAGATAGATCAGAGACCCAGTACTTC
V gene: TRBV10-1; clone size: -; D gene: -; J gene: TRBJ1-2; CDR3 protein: CASSNDRMNGYTF; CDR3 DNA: TGCGCCAGCAGTAATGACAGGATGAATGGCTACACCTTC
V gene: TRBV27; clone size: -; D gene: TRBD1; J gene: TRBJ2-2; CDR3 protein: CASYTGGFSTGELFF; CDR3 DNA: TGTGCCAGCTATACAGGGGGGTTTTCCACCGGGGAGCTGTTTTTT
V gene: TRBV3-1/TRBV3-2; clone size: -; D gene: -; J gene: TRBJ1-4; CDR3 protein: CASSQEGLTNEKLFF; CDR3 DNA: TGTGCCAGCAGCCAGGAGGGACTGACTAATGAAAAACTGTTTTTT
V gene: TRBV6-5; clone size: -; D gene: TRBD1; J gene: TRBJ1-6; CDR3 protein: CASSRGTENSPLHF; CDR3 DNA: TGTGCCAGCAGCCGAGGGACAGAAAATTCACCCCTCCACTTT
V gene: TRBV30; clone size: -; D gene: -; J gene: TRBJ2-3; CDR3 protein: CAWSVQGGDTQYF; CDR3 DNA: TGTGCCTGGAGTGTACAGGGTGGAGATACGCAGTATTTT
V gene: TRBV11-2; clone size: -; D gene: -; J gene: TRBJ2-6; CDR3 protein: CASSLRRQQASGANVLTF; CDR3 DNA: TGTGCCAGCAGCTTAAGACGACAGCAGGCCTCTGGGGCCAACGTCCTGACTTTC
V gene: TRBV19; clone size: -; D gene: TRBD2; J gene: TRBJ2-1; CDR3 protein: CASRRGGTYNEQFF; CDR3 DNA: TGTGCCAGTAGACGGGGGGGTACCTACAATGAGCAGTTCTTC
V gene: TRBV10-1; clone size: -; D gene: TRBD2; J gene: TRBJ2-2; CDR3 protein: CASSESTSGGIGELFF; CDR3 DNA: TGCGCCAGCAGTGAGTCGACTAGCGGGGGGATCGGGGAGCTGTTTTTT
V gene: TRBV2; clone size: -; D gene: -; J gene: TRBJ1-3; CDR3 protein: CASSTIRPSGNTIYF; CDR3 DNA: TGTGCCAGCAGTACTATCCGACCTTCTGGAAACACCATATATTTT
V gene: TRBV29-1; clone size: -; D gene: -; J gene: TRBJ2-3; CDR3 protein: CSVEGDSGIDTQYF; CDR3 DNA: TGCAGCGTTGAGGGAGATTCGGGGATTGATACGCAGTATTTT
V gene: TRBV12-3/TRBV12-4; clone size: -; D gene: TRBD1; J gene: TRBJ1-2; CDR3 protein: CASSQGQIYGYTF; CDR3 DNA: TGTGCCAGCAGTCAGGGACAGATCTATGGCTACACCTTC
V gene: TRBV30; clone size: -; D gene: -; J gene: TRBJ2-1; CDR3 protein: CAWSRGGSYNEQFF; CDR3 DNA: TGTGCCTGGAGTCGTGGCGGCTCCTACAATGAGCAGTTCTTC
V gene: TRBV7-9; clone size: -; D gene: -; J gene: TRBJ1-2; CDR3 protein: CASSLGESIGYTF; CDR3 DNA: TGTGCCAGCAGCTTAGGAGAATCTATCGGCTACACCTTC
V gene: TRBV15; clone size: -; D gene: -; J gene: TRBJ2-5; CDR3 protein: CATSRDPDSQETQYF; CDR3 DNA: TGTGCCACCAGCAGAGATCCGGACAGCCAAGAGACCCAGTACTTC
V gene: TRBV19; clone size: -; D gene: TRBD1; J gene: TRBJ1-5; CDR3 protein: CASRRGTGVPPQHF; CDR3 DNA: TGTGCCAGTAGAAGAGGGACAGGGGTTCCGCCCCAGCATTTT
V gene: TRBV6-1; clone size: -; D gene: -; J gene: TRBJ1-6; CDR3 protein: CASSDSVGGVKSPLHF; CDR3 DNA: TGTGCCAGCAGTGATTCGGTGGGAGGGGTAAAATCACCCCTCCACTTT
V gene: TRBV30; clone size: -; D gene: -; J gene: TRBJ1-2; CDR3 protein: CAWSVLTGYTF; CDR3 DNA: TGTGCCTGGAGTGTACTAACGGGCTACACCTTC
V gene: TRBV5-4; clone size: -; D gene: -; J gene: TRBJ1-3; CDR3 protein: CASAPHGSGNTIYF; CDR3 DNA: TGTGCCAGCGCCCCCCACGGCTCTGGAAACACCATATATTTT
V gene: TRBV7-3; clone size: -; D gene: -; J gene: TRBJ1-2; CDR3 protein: CASSLNGAQGYTF; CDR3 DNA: TGTGCCAGCAGCTTAAATGGGGCGCAGGGCTACACCTTC
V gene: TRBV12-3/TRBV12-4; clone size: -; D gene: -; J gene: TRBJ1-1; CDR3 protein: CASSLDRSTEAFF; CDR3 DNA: TGTGCCAGCAGTTTAGACAGATCGACTGAAGCTTTCTTT
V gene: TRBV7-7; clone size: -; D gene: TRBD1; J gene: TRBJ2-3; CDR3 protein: CASSSQGVREDTQYF; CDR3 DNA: TGTGCCAGCAGCTCCCAGGGGGTTAGGGAAGATACGCAGTATTTT
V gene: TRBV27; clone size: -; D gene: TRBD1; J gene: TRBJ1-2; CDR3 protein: CASSLSQGQRAAYGYTF; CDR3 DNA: TGTGCCAGCAGTTTATCCCAGGGACAGCGGGCGGCTTATGGCTACACCTTC